This passage covers 5 T cell receptor beta chains from one sample sequenced in a study of cytomegalovirus exposure and HLA in healthy donors. The PCR employed 60 Vbeta primers together with 13 Jbeta primers. The data were produced by immunoSEQ multiplex PCR, yet TCRdb's version contains in-frame clones alone and is incomplete. The sample has 110,000 to 150,000 clones; roughly four fifths are singletons. Sequencing was performed on PBMCs. The receptors derive from a woman between 45 and 60 years old in good health and CMV-seronegative.

The chain combines TRBV27 with TRBJ1-2; maybe TRBD1 (6 bases). The CDR3 extends over 13 amino acids. Germline V gives CDR1 MNHEY, CDR2 SMNVEV (reference sequence). The V end lost 4 bases, the J end lost 4 bases, and 10 bases lay between the germline ends. In nucleotides, the CDR3 is TGTGCCAGCAGTTCTACAGGGAGCTATGGCTACACCTTC. This gives the protein CASSSTGSYGYTF.

The chain links TRBV5-6 to TRBJ2-7; D possibly corresponds to TRBD1 (6 bases). Germline V gives CDR1 SGHDT, CDR2 YYEEEE. The V end lost 5 bases, the J end lost 5 bases, and 20 bases lay between the germline ends. The CDR3 is 15 amino acids. As DNA, the CDR3 is TGTGCCAGCAGGGTTAACAGGGCTGAATCGGACGAGCAGTACTTC. Its translation is CASRVNRAESDEQYF.

The chain's CDR3 is CASSLAAGWAGETQYF. The CDR3 nucleotides are TGTGCCAGCAGCTTAGCCGCGGGATGGGCGGGAGAGACCCAGTACTTC. V is TRBV7-9 and J is TRBJ2-5; maybe TRBD2 (6 bases). The V end was cut by 0 bases, the J end by 4 bases, with 15 bases between. This CDR3 contains 16 residues. From germline, CDR1 is SEHNR and CDR2 FQNEAQ (reference sequence).

The rearrangement joins TRBV6-5 to TRBJ2-2; TRBD1 is a possible D gene (5 bases). Trimming took off 8 bases at V and 1 base at J, with 11 bases between the two ends. Germline CDR1 MNHEY, CDR2 SVGAGI. The CDR3 has 14 amino acids. CDR3 in DNA: TGTGCCAGCCGGTACAGGAGGAACACCGGGGAGCTGTTTTTT. Its protein product is CASRYRRNTGELFF.

This chain links TRBV2 with TRBJ2-3, with 10 bases fitting TRBD2. CDR1 is SNHLY and CDR2 is FYNNEI in the germline V gene. This CDR3 comprises 16 residues. Trimming at V came to 1 base and at J to 1 base, leaving 2 bases not matched to a gene. This chain's CDR3 is CASSEGLAGGTDTQYF. The CDR3 DNA reads TGTGCCAGCAGTGAAGGGCTAGCGGGGGGCACAGATACGCAGTATTTT.